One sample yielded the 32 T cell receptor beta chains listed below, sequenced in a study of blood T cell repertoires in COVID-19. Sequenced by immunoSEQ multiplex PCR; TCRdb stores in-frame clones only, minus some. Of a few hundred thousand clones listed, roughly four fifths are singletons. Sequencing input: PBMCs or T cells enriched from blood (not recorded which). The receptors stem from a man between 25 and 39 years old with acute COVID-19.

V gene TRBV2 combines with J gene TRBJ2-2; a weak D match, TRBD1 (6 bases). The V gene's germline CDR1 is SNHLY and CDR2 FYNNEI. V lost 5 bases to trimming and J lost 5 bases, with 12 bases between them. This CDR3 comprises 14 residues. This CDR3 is CASSLTGLTGELFF. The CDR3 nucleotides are TGTGCCAGCAGTTTGACAGGACTTACCGGGGAGCTGTTTTTT.

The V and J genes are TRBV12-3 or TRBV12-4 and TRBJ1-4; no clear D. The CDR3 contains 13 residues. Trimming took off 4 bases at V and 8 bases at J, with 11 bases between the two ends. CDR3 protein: CASSSLRLEKLFF. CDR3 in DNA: TGTGCCAGCAGTTCGCTCAGGCTCGAAAAACTGTTTTTT.

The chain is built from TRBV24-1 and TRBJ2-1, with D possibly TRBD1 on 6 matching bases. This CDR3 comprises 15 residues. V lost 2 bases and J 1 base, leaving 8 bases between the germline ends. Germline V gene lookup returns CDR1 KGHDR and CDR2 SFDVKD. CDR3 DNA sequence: TGTGCCACCAGTGATTCAGGGGTTTCCTACAATGAGCAGTTCTTC. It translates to CATSDSGVSYNEQFF.

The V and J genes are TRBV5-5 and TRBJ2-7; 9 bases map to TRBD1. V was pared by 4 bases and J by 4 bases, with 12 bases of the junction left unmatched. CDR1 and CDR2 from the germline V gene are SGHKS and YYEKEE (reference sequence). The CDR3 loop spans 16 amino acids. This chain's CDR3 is CASSPHSGTGLYEQYV. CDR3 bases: TGTGCCAGCAGCCCGCACTCCGGGACAGGGCTTTACGAGCAGTACGTC.

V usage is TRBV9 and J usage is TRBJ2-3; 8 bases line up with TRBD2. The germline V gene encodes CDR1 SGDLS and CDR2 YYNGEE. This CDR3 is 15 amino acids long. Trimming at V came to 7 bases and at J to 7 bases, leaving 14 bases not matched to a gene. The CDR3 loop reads CASGALGSGGYTQYF. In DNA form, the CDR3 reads TGTGCCAGCGGGGCTTTGGGGAGCGGGGGATATACGCAGTATTTT. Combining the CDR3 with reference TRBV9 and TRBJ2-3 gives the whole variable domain DSGVTQTPKHLITATGQRVTLRCSPRSGDLSVYWYQQSLDQGLQFLIQYYNGEERAKGNILERFSAQQFPDLHSELNLSSLELGDSALYFCASGALGSGGYTQYFGPGTRLTVL.

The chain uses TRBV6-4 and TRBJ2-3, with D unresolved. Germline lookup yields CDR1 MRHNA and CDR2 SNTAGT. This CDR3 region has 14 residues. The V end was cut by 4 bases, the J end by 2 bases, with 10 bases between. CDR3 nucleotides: TGTGCCAGCAGTGTTTCGGAGACCACAGATACGCAGTATTTT. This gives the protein CASSVSETTDTQYF.

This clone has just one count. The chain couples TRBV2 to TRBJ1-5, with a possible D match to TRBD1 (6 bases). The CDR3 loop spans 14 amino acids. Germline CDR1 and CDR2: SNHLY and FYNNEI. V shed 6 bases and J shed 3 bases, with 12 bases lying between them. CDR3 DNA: TGTGCCAGCAGGACGGACAGCGACAATCAGCCCCAGCATTTT. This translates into CASRTDSDNQPQHF.

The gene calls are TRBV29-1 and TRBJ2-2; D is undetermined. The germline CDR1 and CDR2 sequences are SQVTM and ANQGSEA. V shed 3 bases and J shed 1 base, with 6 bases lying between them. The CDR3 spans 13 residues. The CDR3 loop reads CSVDYRNTGELFF. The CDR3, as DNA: TGCAGCGTTGATTATCGGAACACCGGGGAGCTGTTTTTT.

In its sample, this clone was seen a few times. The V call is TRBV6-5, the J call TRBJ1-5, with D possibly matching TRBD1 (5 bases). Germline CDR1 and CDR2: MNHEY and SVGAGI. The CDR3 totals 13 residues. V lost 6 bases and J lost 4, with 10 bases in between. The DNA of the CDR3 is TGTGCCAGCAGCCAGGGAATTAATCAGCCCCAGCATTTT. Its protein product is CASSQGINQPQHF.

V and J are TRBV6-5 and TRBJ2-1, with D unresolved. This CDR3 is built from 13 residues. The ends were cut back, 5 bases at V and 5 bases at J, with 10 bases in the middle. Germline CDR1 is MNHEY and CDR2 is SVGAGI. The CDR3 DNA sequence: TGTGCCAGCAGTCCCTTTTTTGACAATGAGCAGTTCTTC. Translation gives CASSPFFDNEQFF.

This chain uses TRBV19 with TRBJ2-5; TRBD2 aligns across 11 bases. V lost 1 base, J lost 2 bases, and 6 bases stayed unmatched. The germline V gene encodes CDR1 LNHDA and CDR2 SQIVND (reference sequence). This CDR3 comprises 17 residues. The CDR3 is CASSIVRLAGGQETQYF. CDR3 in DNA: TGTGCCAGTAGTATAGTGAGGCTAGCGGGGGGACAAGAGACCCAGTACTTC.

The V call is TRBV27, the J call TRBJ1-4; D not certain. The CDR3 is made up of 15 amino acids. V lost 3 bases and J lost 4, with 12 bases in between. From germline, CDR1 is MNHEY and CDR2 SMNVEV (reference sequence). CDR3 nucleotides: TGTGCCAGCAGTTTGGTAGCCGGGTATAATGAAAAACTGTTTTTT. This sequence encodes CASSLVAGYNEKLFF.

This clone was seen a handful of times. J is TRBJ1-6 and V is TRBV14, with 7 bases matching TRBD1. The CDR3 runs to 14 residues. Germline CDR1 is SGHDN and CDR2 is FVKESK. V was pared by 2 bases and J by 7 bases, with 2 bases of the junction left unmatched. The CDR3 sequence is CASSQLTGNSPLHF. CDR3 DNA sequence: TGTGCCAGCAGCCAATTGACAGGGAATTCACCCCTCCACTTT.

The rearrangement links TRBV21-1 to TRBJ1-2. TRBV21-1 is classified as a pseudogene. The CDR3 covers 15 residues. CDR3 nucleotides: TGTGCCAGCAGCAACCTGGACTCCGGAACATCTGGCTACACCTTC. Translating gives CASSNLDSGTSGYTF.

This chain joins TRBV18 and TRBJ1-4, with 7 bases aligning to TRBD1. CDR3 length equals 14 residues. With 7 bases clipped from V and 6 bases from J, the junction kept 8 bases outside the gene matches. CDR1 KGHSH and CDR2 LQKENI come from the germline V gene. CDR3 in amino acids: CASYGDSGHEKLFF. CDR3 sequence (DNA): TGTGCCAGCTACGGGGACAGCGGCCATGAAAAACTGTTTTTT.

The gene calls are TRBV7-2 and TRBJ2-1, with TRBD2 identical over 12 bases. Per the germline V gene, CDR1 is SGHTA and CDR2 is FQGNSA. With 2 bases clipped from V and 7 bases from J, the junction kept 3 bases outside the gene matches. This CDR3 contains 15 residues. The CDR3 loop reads CASSLTSGGWNEQFF. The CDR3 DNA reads TGTGCCAGCAGCTTAACTAGCGGGGGGTGGAATGAGCAGTTCTTC.

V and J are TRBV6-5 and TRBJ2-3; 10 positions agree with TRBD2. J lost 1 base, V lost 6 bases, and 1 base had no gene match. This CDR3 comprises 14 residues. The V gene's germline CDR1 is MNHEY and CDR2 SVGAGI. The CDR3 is CASRLAGGTDTQYF. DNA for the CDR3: TGTGCCAGCAGGCTAGCGGGGGGCACAGATACGCAGTATTTT.

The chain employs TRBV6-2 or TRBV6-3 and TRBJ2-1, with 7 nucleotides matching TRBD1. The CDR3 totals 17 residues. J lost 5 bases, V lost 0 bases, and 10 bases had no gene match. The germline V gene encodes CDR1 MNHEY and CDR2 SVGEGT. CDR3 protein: CASSYSVDRDRHNEQFF. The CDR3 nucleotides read TGTGCCAGCAGTTACTCGGTAGACCGGGACAGACACAATGAGCAGTTCTTC.

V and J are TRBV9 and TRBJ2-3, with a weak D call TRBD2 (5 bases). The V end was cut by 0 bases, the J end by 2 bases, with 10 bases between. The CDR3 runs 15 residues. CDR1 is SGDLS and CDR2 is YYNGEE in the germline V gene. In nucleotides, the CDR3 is TGTGCCAGCAGCGTAGTCGAGGGAGTCACAGATACGCAGTATTTT. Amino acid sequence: CASSVVEGVTDTQYF.

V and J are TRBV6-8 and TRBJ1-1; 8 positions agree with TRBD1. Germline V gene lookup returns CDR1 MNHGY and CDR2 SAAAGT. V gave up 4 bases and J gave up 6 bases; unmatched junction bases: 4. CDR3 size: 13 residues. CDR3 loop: CASSSTGGAEAFF. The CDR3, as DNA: TGTGCCAGCAGTTCTACAGGGGGAGCTGAAGCTTTCTTT.

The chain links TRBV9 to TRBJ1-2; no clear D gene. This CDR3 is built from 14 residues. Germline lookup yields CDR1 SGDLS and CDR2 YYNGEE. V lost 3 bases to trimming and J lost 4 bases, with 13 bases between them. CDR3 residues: CASSAPDSFYGYTF. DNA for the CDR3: TGTGCCAGCAGCGCCCCGGACTCCTTCTATGGCTACACCTTC.

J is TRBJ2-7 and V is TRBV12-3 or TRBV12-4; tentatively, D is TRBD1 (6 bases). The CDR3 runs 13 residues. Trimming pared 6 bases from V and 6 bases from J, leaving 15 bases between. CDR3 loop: CASSLGGSSEQYV. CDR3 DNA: TGTGCCAGCAGCCTAGGGGGTTCCAGCGAGCAGTACGTC.

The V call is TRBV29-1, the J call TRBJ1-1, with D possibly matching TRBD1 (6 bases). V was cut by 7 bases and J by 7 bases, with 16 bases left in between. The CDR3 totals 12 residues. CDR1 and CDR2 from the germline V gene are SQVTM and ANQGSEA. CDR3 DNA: TGCAGCGCACTCTGGGGGCAGAGTGAAGCTTTCTTT. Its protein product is CSALWGQSEAFF.

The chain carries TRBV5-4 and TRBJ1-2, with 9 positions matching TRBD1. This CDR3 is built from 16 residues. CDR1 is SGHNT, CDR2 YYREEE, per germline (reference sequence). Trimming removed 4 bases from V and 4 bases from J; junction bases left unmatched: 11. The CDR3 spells CASSGGQGQTLYGYTF. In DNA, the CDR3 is TGTGCCAGCAGCGGGGGACAGGGACAGACTCTCTATGGCTACACCTTC.

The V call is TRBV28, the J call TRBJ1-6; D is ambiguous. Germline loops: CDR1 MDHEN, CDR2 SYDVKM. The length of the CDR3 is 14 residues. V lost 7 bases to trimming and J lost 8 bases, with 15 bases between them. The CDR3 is CASTRPGPYSPLHF. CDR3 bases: TGTGCCAGCACTCGGCCAGGCCCTTATTCACCCCTCCACTTT. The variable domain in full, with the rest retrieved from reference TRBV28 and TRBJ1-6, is DVKVTQSSRYLVKRTGEKVFLECVQDMDHENMFWYRQDPGLGLRLIYFSYDVKMKEKGDIPEGYSVSREKKERFSLILESASTNQTSMYLCASTRPGPYSPLHFGNGTRLTVT.

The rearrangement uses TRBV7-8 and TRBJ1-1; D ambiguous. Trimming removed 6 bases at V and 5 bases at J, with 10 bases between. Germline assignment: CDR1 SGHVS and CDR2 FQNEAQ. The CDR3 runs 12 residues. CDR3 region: CASRRIATEAFF. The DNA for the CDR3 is TGTGCCAGCAGACGTATTGCGACTGAAGCTTTCTTT.

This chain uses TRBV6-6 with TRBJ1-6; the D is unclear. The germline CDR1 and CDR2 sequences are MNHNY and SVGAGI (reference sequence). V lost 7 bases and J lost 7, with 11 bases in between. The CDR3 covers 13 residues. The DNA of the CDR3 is TGTGCCAGCACCATCGGAGGGAATTCACCCCTCCACTTT. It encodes CASTIGGNSPLHF.

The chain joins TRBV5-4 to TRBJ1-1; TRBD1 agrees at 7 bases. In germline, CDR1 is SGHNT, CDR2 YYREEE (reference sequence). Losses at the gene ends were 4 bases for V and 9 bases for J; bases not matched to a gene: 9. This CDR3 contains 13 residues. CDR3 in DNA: TGTGCCAGCAGCCCCAAAGGGACAGAGAAAGCTTTCTTT. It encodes CASSPKGTEKAFF.

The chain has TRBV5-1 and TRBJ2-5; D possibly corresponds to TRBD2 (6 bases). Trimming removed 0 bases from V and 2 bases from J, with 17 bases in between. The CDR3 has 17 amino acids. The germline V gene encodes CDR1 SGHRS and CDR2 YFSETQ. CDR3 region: CASSLALGTRRQETQYF. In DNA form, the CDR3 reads TGCGCCAGCAGCTTGGCCCTTGGGACTCGCCGACAAGAGACCCAGTACTTC.

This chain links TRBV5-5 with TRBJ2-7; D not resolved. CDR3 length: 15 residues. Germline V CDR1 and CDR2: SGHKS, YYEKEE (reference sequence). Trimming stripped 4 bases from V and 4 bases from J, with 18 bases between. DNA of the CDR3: TGTGCCAGCAGCCCGTCACCTAATTGGTTATACGAGCAGTACGTC. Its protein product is CASSPSPNWLYEQYV.

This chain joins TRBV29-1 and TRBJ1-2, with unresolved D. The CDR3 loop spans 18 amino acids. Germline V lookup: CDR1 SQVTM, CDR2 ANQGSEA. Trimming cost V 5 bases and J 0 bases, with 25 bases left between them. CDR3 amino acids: CSVNSGWNPSLTNYGYTF. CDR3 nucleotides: TGCAGCGTTAACTCGGGGTGGAACCCGTCACTCACTAACTATGGCTACACCTTC.

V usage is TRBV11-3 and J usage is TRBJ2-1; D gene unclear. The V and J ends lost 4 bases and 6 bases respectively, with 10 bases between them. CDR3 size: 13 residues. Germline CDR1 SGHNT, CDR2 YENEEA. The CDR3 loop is CASSSELINEQFF. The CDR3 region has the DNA TGTGCCAGCAGCTCCGAGCTGATCAATGAGCAGTTCTTC.